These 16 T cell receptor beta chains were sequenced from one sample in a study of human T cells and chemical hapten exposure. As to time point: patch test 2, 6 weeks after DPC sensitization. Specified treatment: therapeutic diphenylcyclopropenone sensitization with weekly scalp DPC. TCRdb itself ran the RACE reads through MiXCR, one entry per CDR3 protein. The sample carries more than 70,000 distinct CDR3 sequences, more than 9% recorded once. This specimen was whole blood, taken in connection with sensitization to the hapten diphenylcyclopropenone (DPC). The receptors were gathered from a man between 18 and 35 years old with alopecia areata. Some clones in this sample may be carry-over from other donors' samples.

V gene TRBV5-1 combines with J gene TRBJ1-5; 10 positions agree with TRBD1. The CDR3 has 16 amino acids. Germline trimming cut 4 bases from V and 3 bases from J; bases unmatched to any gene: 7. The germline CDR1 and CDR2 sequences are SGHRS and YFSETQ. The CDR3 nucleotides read TGCGCCAGCAGCCGCGGGACAGGGGCGGACAATCAGCCCCAGCATTTT. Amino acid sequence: CASSRGTGADNQPQHF.

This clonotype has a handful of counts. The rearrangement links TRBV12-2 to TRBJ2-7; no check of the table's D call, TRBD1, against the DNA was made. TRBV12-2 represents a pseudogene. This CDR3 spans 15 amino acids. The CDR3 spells CASRLVDRDSYEQYF. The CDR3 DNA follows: TGTGCAAGTCGCTTAGTCGACAGGGACTCCTACGAGCAGTACTTC.

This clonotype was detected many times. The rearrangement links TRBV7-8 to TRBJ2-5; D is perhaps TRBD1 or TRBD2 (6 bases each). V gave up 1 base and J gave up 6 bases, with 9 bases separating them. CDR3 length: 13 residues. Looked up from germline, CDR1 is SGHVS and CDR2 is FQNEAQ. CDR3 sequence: CASSLEGGQTQYF. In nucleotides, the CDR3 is TGTGCCAGCAGCTTAGAGGGGGGCCAGACCCAGTACTTC.

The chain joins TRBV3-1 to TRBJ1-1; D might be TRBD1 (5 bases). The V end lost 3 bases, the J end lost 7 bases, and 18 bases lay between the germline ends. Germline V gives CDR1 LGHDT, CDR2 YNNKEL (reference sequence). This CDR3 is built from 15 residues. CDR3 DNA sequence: TGTGCCAGCAGCCAGGACGACAGACCTACCCTTGAAGCTTTCTTT. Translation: CASSQDDRPTLEAFF.

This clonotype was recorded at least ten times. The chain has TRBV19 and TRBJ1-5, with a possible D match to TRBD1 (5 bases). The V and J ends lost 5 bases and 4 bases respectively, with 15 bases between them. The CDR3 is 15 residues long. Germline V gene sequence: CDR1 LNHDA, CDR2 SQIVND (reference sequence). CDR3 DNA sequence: TGTGCCAGTAGTTGGCGGGGGAGTACAAATCAGCCCCAGCATTTT. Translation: CASSWRGSTNQPQHF.

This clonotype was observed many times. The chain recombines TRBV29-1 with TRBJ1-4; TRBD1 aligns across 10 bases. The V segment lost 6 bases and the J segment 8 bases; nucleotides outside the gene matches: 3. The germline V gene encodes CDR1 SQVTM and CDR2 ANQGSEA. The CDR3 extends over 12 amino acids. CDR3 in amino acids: CSVTGGVEKLFF. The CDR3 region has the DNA TGCAGCGTGACAGGGGGCGTGGAAAAACTGTTTTTT. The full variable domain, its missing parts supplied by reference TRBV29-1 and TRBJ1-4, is SAVISQKPSRDICQRGTSLTIQCQVDSQVTMMFWYRQQPGQSLTLIATANQGSEATYESGFVIDKFPISRPNLTFSTLTVSNMSPEDSSIYLCSVTGGVEKLFFGSGTQLSVL.

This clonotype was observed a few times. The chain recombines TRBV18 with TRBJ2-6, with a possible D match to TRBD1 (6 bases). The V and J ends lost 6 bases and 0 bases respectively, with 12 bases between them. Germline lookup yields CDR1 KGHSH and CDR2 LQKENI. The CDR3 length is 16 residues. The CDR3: CASSEDRISGANVLTF. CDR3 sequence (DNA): TGTGCCAGCTCCGAGGACAGAATCTCTGGGGCCAACGTCCTGACTTTC. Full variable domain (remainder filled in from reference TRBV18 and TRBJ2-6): NAGVMQNPRHLVRRRGQEARLRCSPMKGHSHVYWYRQLPEEGLKFMVYLQKENIIDESGMPKERFSAEFPKEGPSILRIQQVVRGDSAAYFCASSEDRISGANVLTFGAGSRLTVL.

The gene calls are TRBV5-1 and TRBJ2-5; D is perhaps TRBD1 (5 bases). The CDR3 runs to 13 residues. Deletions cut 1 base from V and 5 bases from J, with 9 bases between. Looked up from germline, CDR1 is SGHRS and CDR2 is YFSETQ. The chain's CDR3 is CASSLRGVETQYF. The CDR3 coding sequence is TGCGCCAGCAGCTTGAGGGGTGTCGAGACCCAGTACTTC.

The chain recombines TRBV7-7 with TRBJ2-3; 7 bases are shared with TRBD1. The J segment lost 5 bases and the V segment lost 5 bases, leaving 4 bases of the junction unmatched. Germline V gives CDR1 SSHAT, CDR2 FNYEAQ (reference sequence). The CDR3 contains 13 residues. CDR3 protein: CASSPTGLDTQYF. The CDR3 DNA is TGTGCCAGCAGCCCGACAGGGTTAGATACGCAGTATTTT.

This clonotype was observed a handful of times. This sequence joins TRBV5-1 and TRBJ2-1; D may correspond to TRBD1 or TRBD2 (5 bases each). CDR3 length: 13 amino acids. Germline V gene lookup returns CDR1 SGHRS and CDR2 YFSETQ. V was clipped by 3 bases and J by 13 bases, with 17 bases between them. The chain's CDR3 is CASSSKIRDVQFF. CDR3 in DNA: TGCGCCAGCAGCTCAAAAATCCGGGACGTCCAGTTCTTC.

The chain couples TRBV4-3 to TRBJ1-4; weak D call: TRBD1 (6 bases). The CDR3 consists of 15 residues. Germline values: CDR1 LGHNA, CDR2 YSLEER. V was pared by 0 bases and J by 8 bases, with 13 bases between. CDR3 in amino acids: CASSQEGRGNEKLFF. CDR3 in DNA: TGCGCCAGCAGCCAAGAAGGCAGGGGAAACGAAAAACTGTTTTTT.

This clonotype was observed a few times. The CDR3 reads CASSLENTEAFF. The CDR3 DNA is TGTGCCAGCAGCTTAGAGAACACTGAAGCTTTCTTT. This chain uses TRBV7-9 with TRBJ1-1, with D unresolved. This CDR3 has 12 residues. V was cut by 1 base and J by 1 base, with 1 base left in between. Germline V gene sequence: CDR1 SEHNR, CDR2 FQNEAQ (reference sequence).

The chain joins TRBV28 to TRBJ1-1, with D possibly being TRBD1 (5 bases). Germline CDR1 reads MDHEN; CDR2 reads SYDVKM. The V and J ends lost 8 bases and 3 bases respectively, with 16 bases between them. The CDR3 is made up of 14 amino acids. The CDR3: CASSPGPGDTEAFF. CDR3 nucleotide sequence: TGTGCCAGCTCGCCGGGGCCCGGGGACACTGAAGCTTTCTTT.

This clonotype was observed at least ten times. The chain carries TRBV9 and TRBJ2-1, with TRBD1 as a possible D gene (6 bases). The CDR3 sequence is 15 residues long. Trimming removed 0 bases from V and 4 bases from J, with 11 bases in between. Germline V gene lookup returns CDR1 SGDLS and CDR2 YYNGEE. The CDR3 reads CASSVATGSYNEQFF. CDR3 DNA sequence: TGTGCCAGCAGCGTAGCAACAGGGAGTTACAATGAGCAGTTCTTC. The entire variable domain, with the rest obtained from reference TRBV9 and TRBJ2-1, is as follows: DSGVTQTPKHLITATGQRVTLRCSPRSGDLSVYWYQQSLDQGLQFLIQYYNGEERAKGNILERFSAQQFPDLHSELNLSSLELGDSALYFCASSVATGSYNEQFFGPGTRLTVL.

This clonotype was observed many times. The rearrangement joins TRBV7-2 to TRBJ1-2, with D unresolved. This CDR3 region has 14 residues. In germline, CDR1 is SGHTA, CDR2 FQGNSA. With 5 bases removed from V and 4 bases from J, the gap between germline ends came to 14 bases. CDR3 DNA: TGTGCCAGCAGCCCCCCCCGGGAGGGCTATGGCTACACCTTC. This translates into CASSPPREGYGYTF.

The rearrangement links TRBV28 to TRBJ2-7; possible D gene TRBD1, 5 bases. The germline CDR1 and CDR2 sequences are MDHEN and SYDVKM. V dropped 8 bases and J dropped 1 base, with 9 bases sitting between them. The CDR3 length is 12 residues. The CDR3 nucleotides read TGTGCCAGCCACAGGCCATCCTACGAGCAGTACTTC. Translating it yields CASHRPSYEQYF.